The rows below give T cell receptor beta chains drawn from one sample of a study of post-analysis software for immune sequencing data. Using its own MiXCR run on the PCR reads, TCRdb lists one record per CDR3 protein. The sample lists about 800,000 distinct CDR3 sequences, 25% to 30% occurring once. Sequencing was performed on blood. Receptors originate from a girl aged 10-17 years with multiple sclerosis. Both conserved end residues are part of each CDR3. A D gene is named only where the DNA matches it firmly. Not all rows give a size; the values are once, few, many and, for expanded clones, a class.

D gene,V gene,clone size,J gene,CDR3 DNA,CDR3 protein
.,TRBV19,few,TRBJ2-7,TGTGCCAGTAGCCAAGGACAGACAACCTACGAGCAGTACTTC,CASSQGQTTYEQYF
.,TRBV29-1,.,TRBJ2-1,TGCAGCGCCCAATTCAGTAGCGCACTATTCGAGCAGTTCTTC,CSAQFSSALFEQFF
TRBD2,TRBV7-8,.,TRBJ2-7,TGTGCCAGCAGCTTAGCGGGACTAGCGGGAGTTGGATACGAGCAGTACTTC,CASSLAGLAGVGYEQYF
.,TRBV4-3,.,TRBJ2-7,TGCGCCAGCAGCCAAGATCTATGGGGGGCCGAGCAGTACTTC,CASSQDLWGAEQYF
TRBD2,TRBV6-2/TRBV6-3,.,TRBJ2-7,TGTGCCAGCAGCCCTCCTCGACTAGCGGGAGGGACGAGAGAGCAGTACTTC,CASSPPRLAGGTREQYF
TRBD1,TRBV20-1,many,TRBJ2-1,TGCAGTGCTAGGACCGGGACAGGAGGTCGAAGGCAGTTCTTC,CSARTGTGGRRQFF
TRBD2,TRBV7-2,many,TRBJ2-7,TGTGCCAGCAGCTTACGAGCGGGAGGGCCGGACGAGCAGTACTTC,CASSLRAGGPDEQYF
TRBD2,TRBV7-2,.,TRBJ2-2,TGTGCCAGCAGCTTTGTGGCGGGAGGGGGGGCGAACACCGGGGAGCTGTTTTTT,CASSFVAGGGANTGELFF
.,TRBV15,.,TRBJ1-2,TGTGCCACCAGCAGAGACCGACCTTCGGACGGTGGCTACACCTTC,CATSRDRPSDGGYTF
.,TRBV5-1,many,TRBJ2-3,TGCGCCAGCAGCCACTACGCTGGACCAGCAGCAGATACGCAGTATTTT,CASSHYAGPAADTQYF
TRBD1,TRBV5-1,few,TRBJ1-1,TGCGCCAGCAGCTGGTACAGGGGGGACACTGAAGCTTTCTTT,CASSWYRGDTEAFF